The entry below gives a single T cell receptor (beta chain) sequence along with its context. Its antigen target is currently unknown. Base qualities are not provided; no much larger clone lies one nucleotide away. These data are taken from a study of blood T cells in healthy people across ages (dated by TCRdb to between 2014 and 2017). As for the study more broadly: In model experiments, template switching captured roughly one uniquely barcoded TCR beta cDNA molecule for every two T cells. To track age-related changes in TCR beta repertoire diversity, the study relied on deep sequencing normalized with unique cDNA molecular identifiers. Four age groups were formed from the donors: young (average around 15 years), middle-aged (roughly 38), aged (more than 55) and long-lived (about 75). To avoid experimental bias, donors of different ages were distributed randomly across sequencing lanes. Two additional independent replicas of 1 million unique cDNA reads from the same blood draw were analyzed for two donors (one aged 18 to 30 and one aged 80 or older). The full study reports these points: Observed TCR beta diversity per million T cells fell roughly linearly with age, and a significant reduction was already apparent by age roughly 40. Because donor CMV infection status was unknown, age-related changes in expanded clonotypes were potentially confounded. Estimates of total diversity from one million sequenced T cells were regarded as lower bounds and underestimates. Compared with the aged group, more naive CD4+ T cells, fewer expanded clones and increased TCR diversity were shown by the long-lived group, suggesting age selection. There was a strong correlation between observed TCR beta diversity and the percentage of naive T cells measured by flow cytometry. Because profiling used bulk unsorted PBMCs, naive and antigen-experienced compartments could not be compared conclusively.

Trimming takes 4 bases off V and 4 bases off J; junction bases not matched to a gene: 5. Looking up the germline V gene yields CDR1 KGHSH and CDR2 LQKENI. Its CDR3 holds 16 amino acids, cysteine through phenylalanine. Only CDR3 DNA remains: 48 bases, in frame from the first base. Library generation was performed with 5' RACE. Sequencer: Illumina HiSeq 2500. A second PCR of about 6 to 11 cycles was performed with a sample-barcoded 5' primer and a J-beta primer mix. A unique molecular identifier was introduced onto each TCR beta cDNA molecule by a template-switch 5' adaptor carrying 12 random nucleotides. Each sample yielded at least 2.5 million CDR3-containing paired-end reads. The Mint cDNA synthesis kit, primed by a TRBC-specific oligonucleotide, was used to synthesize first-strand cDNA from all RNA. Following uracil-DNA glycosylase treatment, all cDNA underwent a first 18-cycle PCR with the universal primers M1SS and BC2_uni_R. On the authors' methods: Normalization of each sample was performed by random selection of 1 million high-quality reads, each carrying a distinct molecular identifier. Instead of being binned into consensus sequences, reads with shared molecular identifiers were discarded. MiTCR, set to a Q25 quality threshold and the strictest error-elimination algorithm, was used for CDR3 identification, clonotype clustering and error correction. Lower-bound total TCR beta diversity was estimated with a nonparametric unseen species model using Euler transformation. TCRdb applied fastp at Q25 and MiXCR to the public reads, then kept only in-frame beta chains. Each entry is one CDR3 protein sequence, shown with its most common DNA and genes. TCRdb, not the original authors, processed these V and J calls. This sample gives about 970,000 distinct CDR3 sequences in total; roughly 51% of them show up just once. Of the sample, around a fifth is held by the ten largest clones.

The donors were under 40 Caucasian individuals from Russia, aged roughly 6 to 100 years, who were systemically healthy. Roughly 9 milliliters of peripheral blood were drawn from each donor into EDTA-treated Vacutainer tubes. Ficoll-Paque density-gradient centrifugation was used to isolate PBMCs, with at least 6 million per sample. Trizol reagent was used to extract total RNA from PBMCs, with at least 5 micrograms per sample. For every donor, flow cytometry on a PBMC aliquot measured the percentage of naive CD45RAhigh/CD27high T cells. Sequencing was performed on blood. This receptor was obtained from a woman in her sixties in good health. Here the chain combines TRBV18 and TRBJ2-5, with 14 middle bases fitting TRBD2. The sequenced DNA: TGTGCCAGCTCACTAAGTGGACTAGCGGGAGGAGAGACCCAGTACTTC. It specifies CASSLSGLAGGETQYF.